This TCR beta chain appears in the sequencing data of a study of blood T cell repertoires in COVID-19 (dated by TCRdb to about 2020). Notes on the research overall: Samples covering the acute and convalescent phases of COVID-19 were provided by collaborators in the United States, Italy and Spain. HLA class I and class II types, where available, came from metadata supplied by the sample provider rather than from assay-based typing. Deeply sampled blood TCRbeta repertoires from subjects exposed to, actively infected with, or recovered from COVID-19 were included in the dataset. The repertoires were released in a freely available public database meant as a resource for research on the immune response to SARS-CoV-2. The samples were drawn from two sources: the first 160 participants of the ongoing ImmuneRACE study, and fewer than 1,500 subjects contributed by 6 global collaborators. The prospective study material was composed of cDNA or gDNA derived from T cells, B-cell-depleted T cells, or PBMCs. The sample metadata nearly always contained a de-identified subject ID, COVID-19 status, age in years and sex. Results the study describes overall, beyond this receptor: Clinical and demographic metadata were provided uncurated, with the amount varying by source and participant.

This clone was observed a single time. Its target antigen remains unknown. The sample holds no much larger clone one base away, and base qualities are not on file. The immunoSEQ Assay, a bias-controlled multiplex PCR, was used to amplify TCRbeta CDR3 regions from genomic DNA. In the authors' own workflow: Nucleated cell counts per sample were estimated from amplification of reference gene primers within the assay. Sequence reads were collapsed and filtered to measure the absolute abundance of every unique TCRbeta CDR3 rearrangement. For each sample, productive Simpson clonality was calculated as the square root of Simpson's diversity index over productive rearrangements. Sourced from immuneACCESS, this table was stored by TCRdb with only in-frame sequences that have V and J called. A share of the clones is absent; for the studies checked, an unresolved V gene accounts for under half, and the remainder has no known explanation. From that table come the V and J calls and clone size; the DNA was used to work out D and trimming. This sample comprises around 15,000 clones, 80% of them detected only once. The top ten constitute approximately 15% of the sample.

Each collaborating institution followed its own protocols to collect whole blood in K2EDTA tubes. Collaborator samples were shipped for TCRbeta analysis as frozen whole blood, isolated PBMCs, or DNA extracted from either sample type. Source material: peripheral blood. This sequence was found in a human donor in a cohort sampled during active COVID-19.

The nucleotides are TGTGCCAGCAGGGGGGGTTATTCAGGTCCGGCCGGGGAGCTGTTTTTT. Translated, it reads CASRGGYSGPAGELFF. The V and J genes are TRBV28 and TRBJ2-2; D gene: possibly TRBD2, on 6 matching bases. Measured from the cysteine to the phenylalanine, the CDR3 is 16 residues long. The sequence is cut down to CDR3 DNA, 48 bases in frame from base 1. V is cut by 6 bases and J by 6 bases, and the space between the germline ends is 20 bases. Sequences MDHEN (CDR1) and SYDVKM (CDR2) are obtained from the germline V gene.